These 4 T cell receptor beta chains were all obtained from the same sample, sequenced in a study of blood T cell repertoires in COVID-19. Produced via immunoSEQ multiplex PCR; TCRdb's table is partial and in-frame only. Of around 190,000 clones listed, 84% are singletons. The sequenced sample was peripheral blood. Source of these receptors: a human donor in a cohort sampled during active COVID-19.

V and J are TRBV2 and TRBJ1-2, with 7 bases identical to TRBD1. CDR1 is SNHLY, CDR2 FYNNEI, per germline. Germline trimming cut 7 bases from V and 6 bases from J; bases unmatched to any gene: 14. The CDR3 consists of 15 residues. The CDR3 sequence: CASTQNRGSGDGYTF. The CDR3 DNA is TGTGCCAGCACCCAAAACAGGGGATCAGGCGATGGCTACACCTTC.

The chain combines TRBV27 with TRBJ1-6; D unresolved. From germline, CDR1 is MNHEY and CDR2 SMNVEV (reference sequence). V was pared by 5 bases and J by 5 bases, with 10 bases between. The CDR3 runs 14 residues. The CDR3 spells CASSPDGNNSPLHF. DNA of the CDR3: TGTGCCAGCAGTCCGGACGGGAATAATTCACCCCTCCACTTT.

The chain has TRBV5-1 and TRBJ2-5; D is ambiguous. Trimming took off 4 bases at V and 1 base at J, with 11 bases between the two ends. The CDR3 contains 14 residues. Germline V gene data show CDR1 as SGHRS and CDR2 as YFSETQ. The chain's CDR3 is CASSSRNSQETQYF. CDR3 coding DNA: TGCGCCAGCAGCAGCAGAAACAGCCAAGAGACCCAGTACTTC.

The chain uses TRBV9 and TRBJ2-5, with 12 positions matching TRBD2. This CDR3 has 15 residues. CDR1 and CDR2 from the germline V gene are SGDLS and YYNGEE. Trimming removed 4 bases from V and 5 bases from J; junction bases left unmatched: 6. CDR3 nucleotide sequence: TGTGCCAGCAGCCTAGGACTAGCGGGATCGGAGACCCAGTACTTC. This sequence encodes CASSLGLAGSETQYF.